Sequencing of this TCR beta chain was carried out in a study of T cells after somatic rescue of genetic block. The table came from immunoSEQ multiplex PCR; TCRdb's copy has only in-frame clones and leaves some out. The sample carries roughly 120,000 clones, about 93% recorded once. The specimen was peripheral blood mononuclear cells (PBMCs). The source of this sequence is a woman younger than 30.

Written as DNA, the CDR3 is TGTGCCTGGAGTCGGGGGGGCCAAGAGACCCAGTACTTC. It specifies CAWSRGGQETQYF. The chain couples TRBV30 to TRBJ2-5; 8 bases line up with TRBD2. The J segment lost 1 base and the V segment lost 2 bases, leaving 0 bases of the junction unmatched. There are 13 residues in the CDR3. Germline CDR1 reads GTSNPN; CDR2 reads SVGIG (reference sequence).